This record concerns one TCR beta chain sequence. The repertoire was sequenced with immunoSEQ multiplex PCR; TCRdb's copy has only in-frame clones and lacks some. The sample consists of millions of clones, approximately 95% of them appearing once. The source of the sample is a study of shared clonotypes between healthy human individuals. The germline gives CDR1 MDHEN, CDR2 SYDVKM. The CDR3 runs 13 residues. Trimming at V came to 7 bases and at J to 7 bases, leaving 8 bases not matched to a gene. Sequencing was performed on naive CD4+ T cells sorted from blood. The sample's subset: CD45RA+ positively selected. The TCR was taken from a man between 18 and 29 years old in good health. The chain couples TRBV28 to TRBJ1-2; 8 nucleotides agree with TRBD1. The DNA of the CDR3 is TGTGCCAGCACAGGGGGCGATGTACCTGGCTACACCTTC. Translation: CASTGGDVPGYTF.